Shown below are 32 T cell receptor beta chains from a single sample sequenced in a study of regulatory dendritic cells for organ transplantation. Clones were sequenced by immunoSEQ multiplex PCR, and TCRdb holds only the in-frame ones, with some missing. The sample includes some 28,000 clones, approximately 82% of them seen just once. Sequenced: naive CD4+ T cells from blood. Indicated subset: CD45RA+ naive T cells. These receptors all stem from a human donor in good health.

The chain uses TRBV11-3 and TRBJ2-5; 11 nucleotides line up with TRBD1. The length of the CDR3 is 16 residues. V gave up 5 bases and J gave up 3 bases; unmatched junction bases: 8. Germline loops: CDR1 SGHNT, CDR2 YENEEA. This chain's CDR3 is CASSLGQGATKETQYF. In DNA, the CDR3 is TGTGCCAGCAGCCTCGGACAGGGGGCGACGAAAGAGACCCAGTACTTC.

V usage is TRBV5-1 and J usage is TRBJ1-6, with D maybe TRBD1 (5 bases). Trimming shortened V by 4 bases and J by 5 bases, and 10 bases separated the two germline ends. The CDR3 sequence is 14 residues long. Germline V gives CDR1 SGHRS, CDR2 YFSETQ. CDR3 amino acids: CASSLDRNNSPLHF. For the CDR3, the DNA is TGCGCCAGCAGCCTAGACAGAAATAATTCACCCCTCCACTTT.

The chain has TRBV29-1 and TRBJ2-7, with 7 positions matching TRBD2. Germline CDR1 reads SQVTM; CDR2 reads ANQGSEA. V shed 3 bases and J 4 bases; nucleotides not matched to a gene: 3. The CDR3 contains 12 residues. DNA of the CDR3: TGCAGCGTTGATGACGGGGGGTACGAGCAGTACTTC. Protein product: CSVDDGGYEQYF.

The rearrangement links TRBV7-2 to TRBJ1-2; D unclear. From germline, CDR1 is SGHTA and CDR2 FQGNSA. The V end was cut by 5 bases, the J end by 8 bases, with 15 bases between. The CDR3 has 13 amino acids. The CDR3 sequence is CASSPGEGLGYTF. DNA of the CDR3: TGTGCCAGCAGCCCCGGGGAAGGGCTAGGCTACACCTTC. Variable domain in full (rest from reference TRBV7-2 and TRBJ1-2): GAGVSQSPSNKVTEKGKDVELRCDPISGHTALYWYRQSLGQGLEFLIYFQGNSAPDKSGLPSDRFSAERTGGSVSTLTIQRTQQEDSAVYLCASSPGEGLGYTFGSGTRLTVV.

The rearrangement joins TRBV9 to TRBJ2-5; 11 bases agree with TRBD2. The CDR3 totals 16 residues. The germline V gene encodes CDR1 SGDLS and CDR2 YYNGEE. Trimming cost V 1 base and J 1 base; bases outside gene matches: 3. For the CDR3, the DNA is TGTGCCAGCAGCGTATCAACTAGCGGGGGCCAAGAGACCCAGTACTTC. This codes for CASSVSTSGGQETQYF.

The chain recombines TRBV11-3 with TRBJ1-1; 7 bases align to TRBD1. J gave up 2 bases and V 3 bases, and 6 bases lay outside the gene matches. The germline CDR1 and CDR2 sequences are SGHNT and YENEEA. The CDR3 covers 15 residues. As DNA, the CDR3 is TGTGCCAGCAGCTTCCGACAGGGACTCAACACTGAAGCTTTCTTT. Its protein product is CASSFRQGLNTEAFF.

The chain links TRBV7-2 to TRBJ1-1, with 8 bases aligning to TRBD1. There are 15 residues in the CDR3. V dropped 1 base and J dropped 1; count of bases not matched to a gene: 2. Germline V gene sequence: CDR1 SGHTA, CDR2 FQGNSA. Here the CDR3 reads CASSLEQGGNTEAFF. CDR3 bases: TGTGCCAGCAGCTTAGAACAGGGGGGGAACACTGAAGCTTTCTTT.

The chain combines TRBV11-2 with TRBJ2-1, with 7 bases fitting TRBD2. Germline V CDR1 and CDR2: SGHAT, FQNNGV. Unmatched junction bases numbered 5, after V lost 1 base and J lost 2 bases. The CDR3 length is 16 residues. CDR3 nucleotide sequence: TGTGCCAGCAGCTTAGGAGCGGGGTTAACCTACAATGAGCAGTTCTTC. Translated, it gives CASSLGAGLTYNEQFF.

V and J are TRBV11-3 and TRBJ1-2; 7 positions match TRBD1. The CDR3 has 14 amino acids. J gave up 5 bases and V 4 bases, and 7 bases lay outside the gene matches. The germline CDR1 and CDR2 sequences are SGHNT and YENEEA. The CDR3 DNA follows: TGTGCCAGCAGCTCCCGACAGGGTAGGTATGGCTACACCTTC. This translates into CASSSRQGRYGYTF.

The chain joins TRBV19 to TRBJ2-2; a possible D gene is TRBD1 (5 bases). The germline V and J ends were trimmed by 6 bases and 9 bases, with 5 bases remaining between them. Germline V gene lookup returns CDR1 LNHDA and CDR2 SQIVND (reference sequence). CDR3 size: 10 residues. CDR3 coding DNA: TGTGCCAGTAGGGACAGGGAGCTGTTTTTT. Translated: CASRDRELFF.

This chain connects TRBV27 to TRBJ2-6, with 7 bases matching TRBD1. The V segment lost 4 bases and the J segment 0 bases; nucleotides outside the gene matches: 9. The CDR3 extends over 18 amino acids. The germline gives CDR1 MNHEY, CDR2 SMNVEV (reference sequence). The CDR3 here is CASSSLRGPYSGANVLTF. The CDR3 nucleotides are TGTGCCAGCAGTTCCCTTAGGGGGCCCTACTCTGGGGCCAACGTCCTGACTTTC.

This chain uses TRBV10-3 with TRBJ1-1; 7 bases are shared with TRBD1. The CDR3 sequence is 11 residues long. Germline trimming cut 10 bases from V and 4 bases from J; bases unmatched to any gene: 3. Per the germline V gene, CDR1 is ENHRY and CDR2 is SYGVKD. CDR3 loop: CATTGSTEAFF. The CDR3 DNA sequence: TGTGCCACGACAGGGAGCACTGAAGCTTTCTTT.

The gene calls are TRBV7-2 and TRBJ2-7, with 7 bases aligning to TRBD1. Germline CDR1 is SGHTA and CDR2 is FQGNSA. This CDR3 has 14 residues. The V segment lost 5 bases and the J segment 4 bases; nucleotides outside the gene matches: 8. The CDR3 bases are TGTGCCAGCAGCGTAGGACAGGCGAGGTACGAGCAGTACTTC. Translation gives CASSVGQARYEQYF.

The chain recombines TRBV7-2 with TRBJ2-3, with a tentative D call TRBD2 (6 bases). The germline V gene encodes CDR1 SGHTA and CDR2 FQGNSA. The CDR3 extends over 15 amino acids. The V and J ends lost 1 base and 0 bases respectively, with 8 bases between them. The CDR3 DNA is TGTGCCAGCAGCTTAGTTGCGGGGAGCACAGATACGCAGTATTTT. Translated, it gives CASSLVAGSTDTQYF. The full variable domain, its missing parts supplied by reference TRBV7-2 and TRBJ2-3, is GAGVSQSPSNKVTEKGKDVELRCDPISGHTALYWYRQSLGQGLEFLIYFQGNSAPDKSGLPSDRFSAERTGGSVSTLTIQRTQQEDSAVYLCASSLVAGSTDTQYFGPGTRLTVL.

The chain carries TRBV4-1 and TRBJ1-5; D is possibly TRBD1 (6 bases). Trimming shortened V by 0 bases and J by 3 bases, and 15 bases separated the two germline ends. Germline V gives CDR1 MGHRA, CDR2 YSYEKL. CDR3 size: 17 residues. This CDR3 is CASSQEGAAGSNQPQHF. The CDR3 DNA sequence: TGCGCCAGCAGCCAAGAGGGGGCGGCAGGGTCCAATCAGCCCCAGCATTTT.

This clone was picked up a small number of times. The rearrangement uses TRBV19 and TRBJ2-3, with D perhaps matching TRBD1 (5 bases). Trimming pared 3 bases from V and 4 bases from J, leaving 11 bases between. Germline loops: CDR1 LNHDA, CDR2 SQIVND (reference sequence). This CDR3 region has 14 residues. In DNA, the CDR3 is TGTGCCAGTAGTATCCAGGGTGGGGCAGATACGCAGTATTTT. Protein: CASSIQGGADTQYF.

V gene TRBV27 combines with J gene TRBJ2-7; 9 nucleotides align to TRBD1. V shed 5 bases, J shed 1 base, and the junction held 12 bases outside the gene matches. The CDR3 covers 17 residues. Germline V gives CDR1 MNHEY, CDR2 SMNVEV (reference sequence). CDR3 region: CASSTKPPGQGSYEQYF. DNA for the CDR3: TGTGCCAGCAGTACAAAACCCCCGGGACAGGGATCCTACGAGCAGTACTTC.

This clone showed up just a few times. This sequence joins TRBV10-3 and TRBJ2-3; TRBD2 agrees at 9 bases. V shed 6 bases, J shed 4 bases, and the junction held 5 bases outside the gene matches. Germline V gives CDR1 ENHRY, CDR2 SYGVKD. The CDR3 is 14 residues long. The CDR3 region has the DNA TGTGCCATCAGCGGGACTAGCAGGGCAGATACGCAGTATTTT. The encoded protein is CAISGTSRADTQYF.

There are a few counts of this clone. The chain carries TRBV15 and TRBJ2-5; D is possibly TRBD2 (6 bases). CDR1 and CDR2 (germline): LNHNV, YYDKDF (reference sequence). The V end lost 5 bases, the J end lost 1 base, and 11 bases lay between the germline ends. The CDR3 covers 14 residues. CDR3 region: CATSFQGLQETQYF. DNA of the CDR3: TGTGCCACCAGCTTCCAGGGACTCCAAGAGACCCAGTACTTC.

The chain uses TRBV4-1 and TRBJ2-2; TRBD1 matches 8 bases. J gave up 4 bases and V 5 bases, and 0 bases lay outside the gene matches. Per the germline V gene, CDR1 is MGHRA and CDR2 is YSYEKL. The CDR3 sequence is 13 residues long. The CDR3 sequence: CASSGQGTGELFF. CDR3 sequence (DNA): TGCGCCAGCAGCGGACAGGGCACCGGGGAGCTGTTTTTT.

The chain joins TRBV18 to TRBJ2-7; D possibly corresponds to TRBD1 (6 bases). Germline CDR1 is KGHSH and CDR2 is LQKENI. This CDR3 has 13 amino acids. With 4 bases removed from V and 4 bases from J, the gap between germline ends came to 11 bases. The DNA of the CDR3 is TGTGCCAGCTCACTGGGACACAAATACGAGCAGTACTTC. Translating gives CASSLGHKYEQYF.

The V call is TRBV6-5, the J call TRBJ1-1, with TRBD1 matching 11 bases. The CDR3 totals 14 residues. Germline lookup yields CDR1 MNHEY and CDR2 SVGAGI. Trimming took 5 bases from V and 4 from J; bases not matched to a gene: 3. The DNA of the CDR3 is TGTGCCAGCAGTCGGGACAGGGGGACCACTGAAGCTTTCTTT. Protein: CASSRDRGTTEAFF.

The rearrangement joins TRBV5-1 to TRBJ2-3; possible D gene TRBD1, 6 bases. The length of the CDR3 is 15 residues. Trimming pared 0 bases from V and 1 base from J, leaving 9 bases between. Germline V gene data show CDR1 as SGHRS and CDR2 as YFSETQ. Here the CDR3 reads CASSLEGGRTDTQYF. In nucleotides, the CDR3 is TGCGCCAGCAGCTTGGAAGGGGGACGCACAGATACGCAGTATTTT.

The chain uses TRBV14 and TRBJ1-1, with D unclear. This CDR3 has 13 amino acids. Trimming cost V 4 bases and J 5 bases, with 11 bases left between them. Germline V gene sequence: CDR1 SGHDN, CDR2 FVKESK. CDR3 loop: CASSLVEWTEAFF. CDR3 sequence (DNA): TGTGCCAGCAGCCTAGTGGAGTGGACTGAAGCTTTCTTT.

J is TRBJ2-2 and V is TRBV5-1; TRBD1 matches at 8 bases. The V segment lost 3 bases and the J segment 4 bases; nucleotides outside the gene matches: 2. Germline V gene sequence: CDR1 SGHRS, CDR2 YFSETQ. The CDR3 runs to 14 residues. The CDR3 DNA reads TGCGCCAGCAGCTCCGGACAGGGCACCGGGGAGCTGTTTTTT. Its translation is CASSSGQGTGELFF.

This chain connects TRBV7-6 to TRBJ2-7, with D possibly being TRBD2 (6 bases). Germline V gives CDR1 SGHVS, CDR2 FNYEAQ. V dropped 0 bases and J dropped 3 bases, with 9 bases sitting between them. The CDR3 is 14 residues long. Here the CDR3 reads CASSLARGDYEQYF. Written as DNA, the CDR3 is TGTGCCAGCAGCTTAGCGCGGGGAGACTACGAGCAGTACTTC.

The rearrangement links TRBV19 to TRBJ2-7, with 10 bases aligning to TRBD1. Germline assignment: CDR1 LNHDA and CDR2 SQIVND (reference sequence). The trim removed 5 bases at V and 0 bases at J, leaving 4 bases unmatched. The CDR3 length is 15 residues. The CDR3 is CASSLRTGGSYEQYF. The CDR3 DNA reads TGTGCCAGTAGTCTTCGGACAGGGGGCTCCTACGAGCAGTACTTC.

V gene TRBV6-5 combines with J gene TRBJ2-7; TRBD2 is a possible D gene (6 bases). CDR1 and CDR2 (germline): MNHEY, SVGAGI. This CDR3 is 13 amino acids long. The germline V and J ends were trimmed by 4 bases and 4 bases, with 11 bases remaining between them. DNA for the CDR3: TGTGCCAGCAGTTCCGGGGGTTCATACGAGCAGTACTTC. It translates to CASSSGGSYEQYF.

The V and J genes are TRBV11-3 and TRBJ2-3; 7 positions agree with TRBD2. Germline CDR1 SGHNT, CDR2 YENEEA. The J segment lost 3 bases and the V segment lost 0 bases, leaving 12 bases of the junction unmatched. CDR3 length: 18 residues. CDR3 residues: CASSLEAGRGVVTDTQYF. The CDR3 DNA is TGTGCCAGCAGCTTAGAGGCGGGTCGGGGGGTGGTTACAGATACGCAGTATTTT.

The chain combines TRBV6-5 with TRBJ2-3; 13 nucleotides align to TRBD2. CDR3 length: 14 amino acids. Germline CDR1 is MNHEY and CDR2 is SVGAGI. After removal of 7 bases from V and 7 bases from J, the junction contained 5 bases not matched to a gene. The CDR3 here is CASKTSGGVNTQYF. For the CDR3, the DNA is TGTGCCAGCAAAACTAGCGGGGGGGTTAATACGCAGTATTTT.

This clone has a handful of counts. The chain employs TRBV5-1 and TRBJ1-1, with D perhaps TRBD1 (6 bases). Per germline, CDR1 SGHRS and CDR2 YFSETQ. V was cut by 4 bases and J by 1 base, with 11 bases left in between. The CDR3 is made up of 14 amino acids. In nucleotides, the CDR3 is TGCGCCAGCAGCCGCACAGGGTCGAACACTGAAGCTTTCTTT. This translates into CASSRTGSNTEAFF.

V gene TRBV5-4 combines with J gene TRBJ2-5; 9 positions agree with TRBD1. Germline CDR1 is SGHNT and CDR2 is YYREEE (reference sequence). V gave up 4 bases and J gave up 3 bases; unmatched junction bases: 4. This CDR3 has 14 residues. CDR3 protein: CASSPWTGEETQYF. CDR3 coding DNA: TGTGCCAGCAGCCCTTGGACAGGGGAAGAGACCCAGTACTTC.